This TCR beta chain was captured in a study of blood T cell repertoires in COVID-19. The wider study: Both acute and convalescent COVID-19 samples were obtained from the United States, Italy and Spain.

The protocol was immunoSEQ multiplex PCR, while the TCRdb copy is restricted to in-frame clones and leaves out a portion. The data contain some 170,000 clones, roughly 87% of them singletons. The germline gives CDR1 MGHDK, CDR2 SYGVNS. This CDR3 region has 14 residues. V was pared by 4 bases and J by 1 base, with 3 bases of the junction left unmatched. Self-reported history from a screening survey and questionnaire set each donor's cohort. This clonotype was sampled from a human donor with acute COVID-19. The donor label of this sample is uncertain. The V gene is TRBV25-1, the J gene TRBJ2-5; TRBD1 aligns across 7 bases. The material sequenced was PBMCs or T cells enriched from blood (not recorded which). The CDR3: CASSVDRAQETQYF. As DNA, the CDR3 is TGTGCCAGCAGTGTCGACAGGGCCCAAGAGACCCAGTACTTC.